Below are 23 T cell receptor beta chains sequenced from a single sample in a study of T cell responses to AZD1222 COVID-19 vaccine. Generated by immunoSEQ multiplex PCR, the TCRdb table keeps only in-frame clones and is missing some. The sample has some 120,000 clones; more than 65% are singletons. Source: peripheral blood, taken 28 days after the second AZD1222 dose. These receptors came from an adult who received the AZD1222 COVID-19 vaccine.

This chain joins TRBV11-1 and TRBJ1-1; D is perhaps TRBD1 (6 bases). Germline V gene sequence: CDR1 SGHAT, CDR2 FQDESV (reference sequence). V gave up 5 bases and J gave up 6 bases, with 13 bases separating them. This CDR3 region has 13 residues. The DNA for the CDR3 is TGTGCCAGCAGCCGGTTGGGGGGCGCTGAAGCTTTCTTT. Translated, it gives CASSRLGGAEAFF.

The chain links TRBV6-5 to TRBJ1-1; tentative D call: TRBD1 (6 bases). This CDR3 is 15 amino acids long. Trimming pared 9 bases from V and 2 bases from J, leaving 19 bases between. CDR1 MNHEY and CDR2 SVGAGI come from the germline V gene. CDR3: CASGVQGLVNTEAFF. Written as DNA, the CDR3 is TGTGCCAGTGGGGTGCAGGGGCTGGTAAACACTGAAGCTTTCTTT.

The DNA for the CDR3 is TGTGCCACCGGCGAGACAGGGCAAAGCTCCTATAATTCACCCCTCCACTTT. As protein: CATGETGQSSYNSPLHF. The chain recombines TRBV27 with TRBJ1-6; 7 nucleotides align to TRBD1. The CDR3 loop spans 17 amino acids. Trimming at V came to 10 bases and at J to 0 bases, leaving 12 bases not matched to a gene. The germline V gene has CDR1 MNHEY and CDR2 SMNVEV (reference sequence).

This rearrangement joins TRBV10-1 to TRBJ1-5, with 10 bases fitting TRBD1. The CDR3 is made up of 13 amino acids. CDR1 WNHNN and CDR2 SYGVQD come from the germline V gene (reference sequence). J was trimmed by 9 bases and V by 6 bases; bases with no gene match: 5. In DNA, the CDR3 is TGCGCCAGCAGCCGGGACAGGGGACCGCCCCAGCATTTT. Translating it yields CASSRDRGPPQHF.

The chain joins TRBV29-1 to TRBJ1-1; D gene uncertain. The CDR3 is 12 amino acids. V was shortened by 3 bases and J by 4 bases, with 9 bases between the two germline ends. Germline lookup yields CDR1 SQVTM and CDR2 ANQGSEA. This CDR3 reads CSVEFGVTEAFF. In DNA form, the CDR3 reads TGCAGCGTTGAGTTTGGAGTCACTGAAGCTTTCTTT.

This chain joins TRBV11-2 and TRBJ1-4, with TRBD1 matching over 7 bases. The V and J ends lost 5 bases and 8 bases, in that order; junction bases with no gene match: 14. This CDR3 is 16 amino acids long. Germline lookup yields CDR1 SGHAT and CDR2 FQNNGV. The CDR3: CASSHPSTGTAEKLFF. For the CDR3, the DNA is TGTGCCAGCAGCCACCCCTCGACAGGGACGGCGGAAAAACTGTTTTTT.

In its sample, this clone was seen a few times. The V and J genes are TRBV7-2 and TRBJ2-4; perhaps TRBD2 as D (6 bases). This CDR3 region has 13 residues. The V end lost 1 base, the J end lost 5 bases, and 6 bases lay between the germline ends. CDR1 is SGHTA, CDR2 FQGNSA, per germline. CDR3 bases: TGTGCCAGCAGCTTAGGGAGGGAAAACATTCAGTACTTC. Protein: CASSLGRENIQYF.

A remark on this clone: Relative to the germline gene, one junction end is altered; a read error may explain this. CDR3 amino acids: CASSDSRGAWQPQHF. Here the CDR3 DNA reads TGTGCCAGCAGTGACTCCCGGGGGGCCTGGCAGCCCCAGCATTTT. The J gene is TRBJ1-5, the V gene TRBV6-5; tentative D call: TRBD1 (6 bases). The CDR3 sequence is 15 residues long. Per the germline V gene, CDR1 is MNHEY and CDR2 is SVGAGI.

The chain combines TRBV5-6 with TRBJ2-5; TRBD1 agrees at 12 bases. CDR1 and CDR2 (germline): SGHDT, YYEEEE. V was clipped by 2 bases and J by 4 bases; unmatched bases: 12. The CDR3 length is 18 residues. The CDR3 sequence: CASSFMMPRDRGRETQYF. The CDR3, as DNA: TGTGCCAGCAGCTTTATGATGCCCCGGGACAGGGGGCGAGAGACCCAGTACTTC.

This chain links TRBV4-3 with TRBJ2-1; D not resolved. V dropped 0 bases and J dropped 15 bases, with 15 bases sitting between them. CDR1 and CDR2 from the germline V gene are LGHNA and YSLEER. The CDR3 runs 13 residues. CDR3 protein: CASSQESTSQRFF. Written as DNA, the CDR3 is TGCGCCAGCAGCCAAGAATCGACCTCGCAGCGGTTCTTC.

This chain uses TRBV4-3 with TRBJ1-4; D uncertain. Germline loops: CDR1 LGHNA, CDR2 YSLEER. V shed 4 bases and J shed 7 bases, with 13 bases lying between them. CDR3 size: 14 residues. The CDR3 loop is CASSPRRVAEKLFF. The CDR3 DNA is TGCGCCAGCAGCCCCAGACGGGTTGCTGAAAAACTGTTTTTT.

The J gene is TRBJ1-5, the V gene TRBV3-1 (or the pseudogene TRBV3-2); D remains unclear. This CDR3 region has 15 residues. V was shortened by 1 base and J by 4 bases, with 11 bases between the two germline ends. From germline, CDR1 is LGHDT and CDR2 YNNKEL (reference sequence). CDR3 sequence reads: CASSQGGGANQPQHF. In DNA, the CDR3 is TGTGCCAGCAGCCAAGGAGGAGGAGCTAATCAGCCCCAGCATTTT.

This clone was observed a single time. The V call is TRBV7-9, the J call TRBJ2-6, with unresolved D. The V and J ends lost 5 bases and 0 bases respectively, with 8 bases between them. Germline V gives CDR1 SEHNR, CDR2 FQNEAQ (reference sequence). The CDR3 loop spans 15 amino acids. In nucleotides, the CDR3 is TGTGCCAGCAGCCCAGGCTACTCTGGGGCCAACGTCCTGACTTTC. Its protein is CASSPGYSGANVLTF.

This chain links TRBV5-1 with TRBJ1-4; 9 bases align to TRBD1. V lost 4 bases, J lost 5 bases, and 6 bases stayed unmatched. The CDR3 runs to 15 residues. CDR1 is SGHRS, CDR2 YFSETQ, per germline. CDR3 coding DNA: TGCGCCAGCAGCCCTATCGGACAGGGGAATGAAAAACTGTTTTTT. This codes for CASSPIGQGNEKLFF.

The V call is TRBV18, the J call TRBJ1-2; 9 bases fit TRBD1. This CDR3 has 14 amino acids. Germline CDR1 and CDR2: KGHSH and LQKENI. The V segment lost 3 bases and the J segment 5 bases; nucleotides outside the gene matches: 4. The CDR3 bases are TGTGCCAGCTCACCCAGGACAGGGGATTATGGCTACACCTTC. The encoded protein is CASSPRTGDYGYTF. The entire variable domain, with the rest obtained from reference TRBV18 and TRBJ1-2, is as follows: NAGVMQNPRHLVRRRGQEARLRCSPMKGHSHVYWYRQLPEEGLKFMVYLQKENIIDESGMPKERFSAEFPKEGPSILRIQQVVRGDSAAYFCASSPRTGDYGYTFGSGTRLTVV.

The chain couples TRBV10-3 to TRBJ2-7, with 14 nucleotides matching TRBD2. The germline V gene has CDR1 ENHRY and CDR2 SYGVKD. V shed 3 bases, J shed 5 bases, and the junction held 6 bases outside the gene matches. The CDR3 runs 16 residues. CDR3 sequence: CAISDGLAGGPNEQYF. The CDR3 DNA reads TGTGCCATCAGTGATGGACTAGCGGGGGGCCCCAACGAGCAGTACTTC.

Concerning this clone itself: A junction boundary mismatches the germline segment, possibly from a read error. This chain connects TRBV9 to TRBJ2-5, with 9 bases aligning to TRBD2. CDR3 length equals 17 residues. The germline V gene has CDR1 SGDLS and CDR2 YYNGEE. CDR3 in DNA: TGTCCCAGCTGCGTACGGCGGGGGGGTCCCTTACAAGAGACCCAGTACTTC. It specifies CPSCVRRGGPLQETQYF.

The chain carries TRBV24-1 and TRBJ1-1; the D gene is possibly TRBD1 (5 bases). Trimming stripped 7 bases from V and 4 bases from J, with 18 bases between. The CDR3 consists of 15 residues. Germline CDR1 and CDR2: KGHDR and SFDVKD. The CDR3 loop reads CATRGTRGGVTEAFF. CDR3 in DNA: TGTGCCACCAGGGGAACCCGGGGAGGGGTCACTGAAGCTTTCTTT.

The chain combines TRBV5-6 with TRBJ1-5; D might be TRBD1 (5 bases). The germline CDR1 and CDR2 sequences are SGHDT and YYEEEE. This CDR3 comprises 17 residues. V lost 2 bases to trimming and J lost 0 bases, with 15 bases between them. CDR3 protein: CASSLLGAPYSNQPQHF. CDR3 coding DNA: TGTGCCAGCAGCTTATTAGGGGCCCCTTATAGCAATCAGCCCCAGCATTTT.

The V gene is TRBV11-1, the J gene TRBJ2-5; possibly TRBD1 or TRBD2 for D (6 bases each). The germline V gene has CDR1 SGHAT and CDR2 FQDESV (reference sequence). The CDR3 length is 16 residues. Trimming cost V 1 base and J 5 bases, with 17 bases left between them. CDR3 sequence (DNA): TGTGCCAGCAGCTTAGGGTCCGGGGGCCGATTGGAGACCCAGTACTTC. Protein sequence: CASSLGSGGRLETQYF.

CDR3 coding DNA: TGCGCCAGCAGTGAGTGGGGACCCGGGGAGCTGTTTTTT. Its protein product is CASSEWGPGELFF. The chain has TRBV10-2 and TRBJ2-2; D is tentatively TRBD1 or TRBD2 (5 bases each). Trimming left V 1 base short and J 6 bases short, with 6 bases between. The CDR3 spans 13 residues. The germline V gene encodes CDR1 WSHSY and CDR2 SAAADI.

The genes are TRBV5-1 and TRBJ1-1; D is uncertain. CDR1 and CDR2 from the germline V gene are SGHRS and YFSETQ. The V end was cut by 4 bases, the J end by 2 bases, with 15 bases between. CDR3 length: 15 amino acids. The CDR3 loop reads CASSPPSGLNTEAFF. In nucleotides, the CDR3 is TGCGCCAGCAGCCCCCCAAGTGGTTTAAACACTGAAGCTTTCTTT.

This clone has just one count. The V and J genes are TRBV24-1 and TRBJ2-2; 14 bases match TRBD2. Germline values: CDR1 KGHDR, CDR2 SFDVKD. V lost 7 bases, J lost 1 base, and 1 base stayed unmatched. CDR3 length: 16 amino acids. Written as DNA, the CDR3 is TGTGCCACCAGCGGGACTAGCGGGGGGAACACCGGGGAGCTGTTTTTT. Translation: CATSGTSGGNTGELFF.